The 20 T cell receptor beta chains reported below all come from one sample, sequenced in a study of OX40 agonist ivuxolimab in advanced cancers. Assay: immunoSEQ multiplex PCR; the TCRdb copy retains only in-frame clones and omits some. Of fewer than 40,000 clones detected, over 65% appear once; the ten largest clones hold roughly an eighth. This sample comprised CD4+ or CD8+ T cells sorted from blood, obtained in a trial of the OX40 agonist ivuxolimab. The receptors derive from an adult with an advanced solid tumor such as melanoma, head and neck, liver or kidney cancer.

There are a few counts of this clone. The chain is built from TRBV7-6 and TRBJ2-3, with 9 nucleotides matching TRBD2. Germline-derived CDR1 and CDR2 are SGHVS and FNYEAQ. CDR3 length equals 17 residues. V gave up 0 bases and J gave up 6 bases; unmatched junction bases: 10. Here the CDR3 reads CASSLAYAGGGEDTQYF. The DNA of the CDR3 is TGTGCCAGCAGCTTAGCTTACGCGGGAGGGGGCGAGGATACGCAGTATTTT. Together with reference TRBV7-6 and TRBJ2-3, the CDR3 gives the full variable domain: GAGVSQSPRYKVTKRGQDVALRCDPISGHVSLYWYRQALGQGPEFLTYFNYEAQQDKSGLPNDRFSAERPEGSISTLTIQRTEQRDSAMYRCASSLAYAGGGEDTQYFGPGTRLTVL.

The chain uses TRBV5-6 and TRBJ2-7, with TRBD2 matching 13 bases. V trimming: 5 bases; J trimming: 2 bases; junction bases outside the gene matches: 7. The CDR3 sequence is 16 residues long. Looked up from germline, CDR1 is SGHDT and CDR2 is YYEEEE. CDR3 bases: TGTGCCAGCAGATCCGGACTAGCGGGAGTTGCCTACGAGCAGTACTTC. Amino acid sequence: CASRSGLAGVAYEQYF.

This chain connects TRBV9 to TRBJ2-6, with 8 bases lining up with TRBD1. Germline assignment: CDR1 SGDLS and CDR2 YYNGEE. After removal of 4 bases from V and 3 bases from J, the junction contained 9 bases not matched to a gene. This CDR3 comprises 17 residues. In DNA form, the CDR3 reads TGTGCCAGCAGCACACGCCCGACAGGGGTTGGGGCCAACGTCCTGACTTTC. It yields the protein CASSTRPTGVGANVLTF. Based on the CDR3 plus reference TRBV9 and TRBJ2-6, the full variable domain is DSGVTQTPKHLITATGQRVTLRCSPRSGDLSVYWYQQSLDQGLQFLIQYYNGEERAKGNILERFSAQQFPDLHSELNLSSLELGDSALYFCASSTRPTGVGANVLTFGAGSRLTVL.

The chain employs TRBV5-6 and TRBJ2-7; D gene unclear. Between the trimmed V and J ends, which lost 4 bases and 4 bases, there was a span of 9 bases. Germline CDR1 and CDR2: SGHDT and YYEEEE. The CDR3 sequence is 12 residues long. The CDR3 loop reads CASSPGTYEQYF. The CDR3 DNA is TGTGCCAGCAGCCCCGGAACTTACGAGCAGTACTTC.

This chain links TRBV5-1 with TRBJ2-5; TRBD2 is a possible D gene (6 bases). The CDR3 runs 14 residues. V dropped 5 bases and J dropped 1 base, with 12 bases sitting between them. Germline V gene lookup returns CDR1 SGHRS and CDR2 YFSETQ. The CDR3 DNA is TGCGCCAGCAGGGTGGAGGGCCCCCAAGAGACCCAGTACTTC. Its translation: CASRVEGPQETQYF.

The chain is built from TRBV15 and TRBJ2-7, with TRBD2 matching over 12 bases. Germline V gene sequence: CDR1 LNHNV, CDR2 YYDKDF (reference sequence). The trim removed 3 bases at V and 5 bases at J, leaving 8 bases unmatched. This CDR3 contains 16 residues. CDR3 DNA sequence: TGTGCCACCAGCAGGTCTAGCGGGAGGGCCGTCCACGAGCAGTACTTC. Translating it yields CATSRSSGRAVHEQYF.

V gene TRBV10-3 combines with J gene TRBJ2-1; tentatively, D is TRBD2 (5 bases). The germline CDR1 and CDR2 sequences are ENHRY and SYGVKD. The ends were cut back, 3 bases at V and 4 bases at J, with 13 bases in the middle. This CDR3 is built from 15 residues. In DNA, the CDR3 is TGTGCCATCAGTGAAGACGGGAAATTATACAATGAGCAGTTCTTC. Its protein product is CAISEDGKLYNEQFF.

The chain carries TRBV7-9 and TRBJ2-5, with D possibly TRBD1 on 6 matching bases. The ends were cut back, 5 bases at V and 2 bases at J, with 21 bases in the middle. The CDR3 consists of 17 residues. Germline-derived CDR1 and CDR2 are SEHNR and FQNEAQ (reference sequence). The CDR3 region is CASSPPWIQGIQETQYF. CDR3 nucleotides: TGTGCCAGCAGCCCACCATGGATCCAGGGGATTCAAGAGACCCAGTACTTC.

The rearrangement uses TRBV6-5 and TRBJ2-2; TRBD1 might be the D (6 bases). Germline CDR1 reads MNHEY; CDR2 reads SVGAGI. The CDR3 consists of 13 residues. V lost 8 bases to trimming and J lost 6 bases, with 13 bases between them. This chain's CDR3 is CASEGVGAGELFF. The CDR3 DNA reads TGTGCCAGCGAGGGGGTGGGAGCCGGGGAGCTGTTTTTT.

J is TRBJ2-2 and V is TRBV28; D remains unclear. Germline-derived CDR1 and CDR2 are MDHEN and SYDVKM. V was cut by 2 bases and J by 3 bases, with 4 bases left in between. The CDR3 totals 13 residues. In DNA, the CDR3 is TGTGCCAGCAGTTTAACGGACACCGGGGAGCTGTTTTTT. Protein sequence: CASSLTDTGELFF.

The chain employs TRBV2 and TRBJ2-1; D is possibly TRBD1 or TRBD2 (5 bases each). This CDR3 is 13 amino acids long. CDR1 and CDR2 (germline): SNHLY, FYNNEI. Trimming cost V 4 bases and J 7 bases, with 11 bases left between them. The CDR3 loop reads CASSVVRENEQFF. CDR3 nucleotide sequence: TGTGCCAGCAGTGTCGTCAGGGAGAATGAGCAGTTCTTC.

The chain couples TRBV11-3 to TRBJ1-1; tentative D call: TRBD1 (5 bases). The CDR3 has 13 residues. CDR1 is SGHNT, CDR2 YENEEA, per germline. V dropped 3 bases and J dropped 1 base, with 6 bases sitting between them. CDR3 bases: TGTGCCAGCAGCTTTGGGGGGAACACTGAAGCTTTCTTT. This codes for CASSFGGNTEAFF.

The V and J genes are TRBV6-5 and TRBJ1-4; no reliable D call. This CDR3 is built from 14 residues. Germline lookup yields CDR1 MNHEY and CDR2 SVGAGI. Trimming pared 5 bases from V and 4 bases from J, leaving 11 bases between. The CDR3: CASSEEDFNEKLFF. In DNA form, the CDR3 reads TGTGCCAGCAGTGAGGAGGATTTTAATGAAAAACTGTTTTTT.

V gene TRBV11-1 combines with J gene TRBJ1-1; no clear D. CDR3 length equals 13 residues. Germline V lookup: CDR1 SGHAT, CDR2 FQDESV (reference sequence). Trimming pared 2 bases from V and 7 bases from J, leaving 11 bases between. The CDR3 reads CASSLRLDGEAFF. The CDR3 DNA reads as TGTGCCAGCAGCTTAAGGTTGGACGGTGAAGCTTTCTTT.

The chain has TRBV4-3 and TRBJ1-5; D may be TRBD1 (5 bases). Germline V lookup: CDR1 LGHNA, CDR2 YSLEER. V was trimmed by 4 bases and J by 7 bases, leaving 11 bases between them. The CDR3 has 13 residues. CDR3 sequence reads: CASSLTGGQPQHF. CDR3 DNA: TGCGCCAGCAGCCTCACGGGGGGGCAGCCCCAGCATTTT.

The V and J genes are TRBV30 and TRBJ1-5, with a possible D match to TRBD1 (5 bases). Germline V gives CDR1 GTSNPN, CDR2 SVGIG (reference sequence). The CDR3 consists of 13 residues. The germline V and J ends were trimmed by 1 base and 6 bases, with 10 bases remaining between them. The CDR3 reads CAWSGGTGQPQHF. The CDR3 DNA follows: TGTGCCTGGAGTGGGGGAACAGGTCAGCCCCAGCATTTT.

This clone was counted between two and nine times. CDR3 sequence reads: CASSQSWATDTQYF. The CDR3 bases are TGCGCCAGCAGCCAAAGTTGGGCCACAGATACGCAGTATTTT. The chain carries TRBV4-3 and TRBJ2-3, with D unclear. CDR3 size: 14 residues. CDR1 is LGHNA, CDR2 YSLEER, per germline. Trimming removed 2 bases from V and 2 bases from J, with 8 bases in between.

V usage is TRBV5-1 and J usage is TRBJ2-7, with TRBD2 matching 7 bases. Germline lookup yields CDR1 SGHRS and CDR2 YFSETQ. CDR3 length: 17 amino acids. V lost 2 bases, J lost 4 bases, and 15 bases stayed unmatched. The CDR3 nucleotides read TGCGCCAGCAGCTTCTCTAGAGGGAGGGCCGGTGTTTACGAGCAGTACTTC. Amino acid sequence: CASSFSRGRAGVYEQYF.

This clone occurred once. This chain joins TRBV28 and TRBJ2-7; D uncertain. V gave up 1 base and J gave up 2 bases, with 3 bases separating them. This CDR3 is built from 12 residues. Germline V gene data show CDR1 as MDHEN and CDR2 as SYDVKM. CDR3 DNA: TGTGCCAGCAGTTTATCGCCCTACGAGCAGTACTTC. Translating gives CASSLSPYEQYF.

The chain uses TRBV19 and TRBJ1-1, with 9 bases lining up with TRBD1. V lost 6 bases and J lost 4; bases outside the gene matches: 9. The length of the CDR3 is 15 residues. CDR1 and CDR2 (germline): LNHDA, SQIVND (reference sequence). The CDR3 loop is CASSHTGGWSTEAFF. The CDR3 region has the DNA TGTGCCAGTAGCCATACAGGGGGCTGGAGCACTGAAGCTTTCTTT.